The 30 T cell receptor beta chains reported below all come from one sample, sequenced in a study of metastatic and nonmetastatic thyroid tumors. Ahead of thyroid surgery, no patient had received treatment of any kind. Using MiXCR, TCRdb re-called clones from the PCR reads. The table shows 55,000 or so clones, with around a sixth occurring only once. The sequencing sample was made of blood. The receptors here all came from a female donor with papillary thyroid cancer or a benign thyroid nodule (not recorded which). Some clones in this sample may be carry-over from other donors' samples.

This clone has only a few counts. The chain is built from TRBV6-1 and TRBJ2-3, with TRBD2 matching 15 bases. The germline V gene has CDR1 MNHNS and CDR2 SASEGT. The CDR3 has 18 amino acids. Trimming at V came to 10 bases and at J to 2 bases, leaving 13 bases not matched to a gene. CDR3 sequence reads: CAISERRTSGRVTDTQYF. Here the CDR3 DNA reads TGTGCCATTAGTGAACGGCGGACTAGCGGGAGGGTCACAGATACGCAGTATTTT.

This clone was observed many times. The V gene is TRBV10-2, the J gene TRBJ1-5, with 8 bases matching TRBD1. Germline CDR1 reads WSHSY; CDR2 reads SAAADI. CDR3 length equals 15 residues. V gave up 7 bases and J gave up 5 bases; unmatched junction bases: 10. The DNA of the CDR3 is TGCGCCAGCATGGGGGGAGGACAGGGCCATCAGCCCCAGCATTTT. Its translation: CASMGGGQGHQPQHF.

The sample holds a few counts of this clone. The chain employs TRBV6-1 and TRBJ1-2, with D perhaps matching TRBD1 (6 bases). Per germline, CDR1 MNHNS and CDR2 SASEGT. The V end lost 5 bases, the J end lost 0 bases, and 10 bases lay between the germline ends. There are 14 residues in the CDR3. The DNA for the CDR3 is TGTGCCAGCAGTTCCGCAGGGGCTAACTATGGCTACACCTTC. Amino acid sequence: CASSSAGANYGYTF.

This clone was observed many times. The CDR3 spells CASSPGRSSFNVLTF. The CDR3 DNA is TGTGCCAGCAGTCCCGGCAGGTCCTCTTTCAACGTCCTGACTTTC. V usage is TRBV12-3 or TRBV12-4 and J usage is TRBJ2-6; D not certain. V was cut by 5 bases and J by 9 bases, with 17 bases left in between. CDR3 length: 15 residues.

This clone was detected many times. V is TRBV24-1 and J is TRBJ1-2; 8 nucleotides align to TRBD1. The CDR3 loop spans 14 amino acids. Unmatched junction bases numbered 4, after V lost 5 bases and J lost 3 bases. Germline CDR1 is KGHDR and CDR2 is SFDVKD. CDR3 residues: CATSGDRGDYGYTF. The CDR3 coding sequence is TGTGCCACCAGTGGTGACAGGGGAGACTATGGCTACACCTTC.

This clone occurred many times. This sequence joins TRBV11-1 and TRBJ2-2; D ambiguous. The germline gives CDR1 SGHAT, CDR2 FQDESV (reference sequence). Deletions cut 3 bases from V and 6 bases from J, with 17 bases between. The CDR3 is 16 amino acids. The CDR3 spells CASSFPQGVKPGELFF. The DNA for the CDR3 is TGTGCCAGCAGCTTCCCCCAAGGCGTAAAACCCGGGGAGCTGTTTTTT. Using reference TRBV11-1 and TRBJ2-2 for the parts outside the CDR3, the full variable domain is EAEVAQSPRYKITEKSQAVAFWCDPISGHATLYWYRQILGQGPELLVQFQDESVVDDSQLPKDRFSAERLKGVDSTLKIQPAELGDSAMYLCASSFPQGVKPGELFFGEGSRLTVL.

Worth noting for this clone: One base away lies a much larger clone, so this may be a sequencing read error. The gene calls are TRBV29-1 and TRBJ2-5, with D tentatively TRBD1 (5 bases). This CDR3 comprises 14 residues. Germline values: CDR1 SQVTM, CDR2 ANQGSEA. CDR3 sequence (DNA): TGCAGAGGCCATCCAGCCGACAGTGAGGAGACCCAGTACTTC. Its translation is CRGHPADSEETQYF.

This clone was counted only a few times. Germline is not matched at one junction end, which may reflect a read error. The chain combines TRBV6-4 with TRBJ1-3; D is undetermined. Germline CDR1 and CDR2: MRHNA and SNTAGT. The CDR3 is made up of 12 amino acids. The CDR3 nucleotides read TGTGTCAGCAGTATTGGTCGGGACACCATATATTTT. Its protein is CVSSIGRDTIYF.

This clone turned up a few times. This may be a read error, as it is one base from a much larger clone. Other nucleotide sequences in the sample specify the same CDR3. The chain combines TRBV28 with TRBJ1-6, with D hard to call. There are 12 residues in the CDR3. Germline V gene lookup returns CDR1 MDHEN and CDR2 SYDVKM. The V end was cut by 9 bases, the J end by 7 bases, with 10 bases between. The CDR3 DNA reads as TGTGCCAGTAGTCTAAAGAATTCACCCCTCCACTTT. As protein: CASSLKNSPLHF. Variable domain in full (rest from reference TRBV28 and TRBJ1-6): DVKVTQSSRYLVKRTGEKVFLECVQDMDHENMFWYRQDPGLGLRLIYFSYDVKMKEKGDIPEGYSVSREKKERFSLILESASTNQTSMYLCASSLKNSPLHFGNGTRLTVT.

There are many counts of this clone. One end of the junction does not line up with germline, which may come from a read error. The genes are TRBV6-1 and TRBJ2-3; 14 nucleotides line up with TRBD2. CDR1 MNHNS and CDR2 SASEGT come from the germline V gene. The CDR3 covers 16 residues. The DNA of the CDR3 is TGTGCCAGCAGATTAGGACTAGCGGGAGGCCCCGCCACACTGGATTTT. Amino acid sequence: CASRLGLAGGPATLDF.

In this sample, this clone turned up many times. The V gene is TRBV2, the J gene TRBJ2-3, with 11 bases lining up with TRBD2. This CDR3 has 14 amino acids. J gave up 1 base and V 6 bases, and 0 bases lay outside the gene matches. CDR1 is SNHLY, CDR2 FYNNEI, per germline. The CDR3 protein is CASRLAGGTDTQYF. As DNA, the CDR3 is TGTGCCAGCAGACTAGCGGGAGGCACAGATACGCAGTATTTT.

There are many counts of this clone. The V gene is TRBV4-2, the J gene TRBJ2-2, with D perhaps matching TRBD1 (6 bases). This CDR3 is 15 amino acids long. The germline V gene has CDR1 LGHNA and CDR2 YNFKEQ. V dropped 0 bases and J dropped 4 bases, with 9 bases sitting between them. CDR3 loop: CASSQDQGTTGELFF. The CDR3 DNA reads as TGTGCCAGCAGCCAAGATCAGGGGACCACCGGGGAGCTGTTTTTT.

A few counts support this clone. The junction shows a germline mismatch at one end, possibly a read error. The rearrangement joins TRBV2 to TRBJ1-1; D unresolved. The CDR3 has 13 residues. Germline CDR1 SNHLY, CDR2 FYNNEI. CDR3 amino acids: CASTTTQNTEDLF. Here the CDR3 DNA reads TGTGCCAGCACTACGACACAGAACACTGAAGATTTATTT.

This clone was seen at least ten times. The chain joins TRBV6-1 to TRBJ2-7; TRBD1 aligns across 8 bases. This CDR3 has 15 amino acids. Unmatched junction bases numbered 12, after V lost 5 bases and J lost 6 bases. CDR1 and CDR2 (germline): MNHNS, SASEGT. The CDR3 reads CASSFPGTGFSEQYF. CDR3 bases: TGTGCCAGCAGTTTCCCCGGGACAGGATTCTCCGAGCAGTACTTC.

This clone was detected ten times or more. The chain joins TRBV2 to TRBJ1-5; a possible D gene is TRBD1 (6 bases). CDR3 length equals 14 residues. Germline-derived CDR1 and CDR2 are SNHLY and FYNNEI. Trimming pared 4 bases from V and 3 bases from J, leaving 10 bases between. CDR3 protein: CASSGDTVNQPQHF. CDR3 nucleotide sequence: TGTGCCAGCAGTGGGGACACTGTCAATCAGCCCCAGCATTTT.

As regards this clone: Likely a read error: the CDR3 ends without its conserved phenylalanine or tryptophan. Because the CDR3's place on the DNA is in doubt, the DNA is left out and the CDR3 is given as listed by TCRdb. This rearrangement joins TRBV6-1 to TRBJ2-1. The CDR3 is 12 amino acids in total, end residues counted. The germline CDR1 and CDR2 sequences are MNHNS and SASEGT. The CDR3: CASSEALTIEFL.

This clone was observed at least ten times. The chain is built from TRBV30 and TRBJ1-4, with TRBD1 as a possible D gene (5 bases). The CDR3 sequence is 15 residues long. Germline CDR1 reads GTSNPN; CDR2 reads SVGIG (reference sequence). The ends were cut back, 1 base at V and 8 bases at J, with 17 bases in the middle. For the CDR3, the DNA is TGTGCCTGGAGTGATCTCGGGACCGCGGGGGAAAAACTGTTTTTT. Protein sequence: CAWSDLGTAGEKLFF.

In its sample, this clone was seen many times. This may stem from a read error, because a much larger clone lies one nucleotide away. CDR3 sequence reads: CARALGLDRFF. CDR3 DNA: TGTGCCCGCGCATTAGGGTTGGATCGGTTCTTC. V usage is TRBV7-9 and J usage is TRBJ2-1; D ambiguous. There are 11 residues in the CDR3. Germline assignment: CDR1 SEHNR and CDR2 FQNEAQ (reference sequence). Deletions cut 11 bases from V and 15 bases from J, with 20 bases between.

Remarks on this clone: The junction does not match germline at one end; this may be a read error. This chain links TRBV27 with TRBJ1-5; D is uncertain. CDR1 MNHEY and CDR2 SMNVEV come from the germline V gene (reference sequence). The CDR3 is 14 residues long. The CDR3 coding sequence is TGTGCCAGCAGTTTCCAGGAGACCAATCAGCACCAGCATTTT. It specifies CASSFQETNQHQHF.

This clone was picked up many times. Just one base apart from a much larger clone, this may be a read error. Other nucleotide sequences in the sample specify the same CDR3. V usage is TRBV2 and J usage is TRBJ2-3; a weak D match, TRBD1 (5 bases). The germline gives CDR1 SNHLY, CDR2 FYNNEI. The CDR3 has 15 residues. The CDR3 region has the DNA TGCGCCAGCAGTGAAGTAGGGGATGTCACAGATACGCAGTATTTT. Translating it yields CASSEVGDVTDTQYF. Based on the CDR3 plus reference TRBV2 and TRBJ2-3, the full variable domain is EPEVTQTPSHQVTQMGQEVILRCVPISNHLYFYWYRQILGQKVEFLVSFYNNEISEKSEIFDDQFSVERPDGSNFTLKIRSTKLEDSAMYFCASSEVGDVTDTQYFGPGTRLTVL.

This clone was seen many times. The chain combines TRBV27 with TRBJ1-1; 9 bases agree with TRBD1. This CDR3 has 17 residues. Germline trimming cut 4 bases from V and 4 bases from J; bases unmatched to any gene: 13. Germline CDR1 reads MNHEY; CDR2 reads SMNVEV (reference sequence). The CDR3 loop is CASSSFFNRGHSTEAFF. The CDR3 DNA sequence: TGTGCCAGCAGTTCCTTTTTCAACAGGGGGCATAGCACTGAAGCTTTCTTT.

This clone was seen only a few times. The junction and the germline gene differ at one end; a read error may be behind it. The chain combines TRBV27 with TRBJ1-2; TRBD1 aligns across 11 bases. The CDR3 has 13 residues. Germline CDR1 MNHEY, CDR2 SMNVEV (reference sequence). Here the CDR3 reads CVSSRGTGGGYTF. CDR3 in DNA: TGTGTCAGCAGCCGCGGGACAGGGGGTGGCTACACCTTC.

The rearrangement joins TRBV4-1 to TRBJ1-5; D is unclear. Trimming cost V 3 bases and J 2 bases, with 11 bases left between them. This CDR3 contains 15 residues. The germline V gene encodes CDR1 MGHRA and CDR2 YSYEKL. The CDR3 region is CASSHTGEGNQPQHF. DNA for the CDR3: TGCGCCAGCAGCCATACGGGTGAGGGCAATCAGCCCCAGCATTTT.

The chain couples TRBV18 to TRBJ2-7, with unresolved D. The V gene's germline CDR1 is KGHSH and CDR2 LQKENI. This CDR3 is built from 12 residues. The ends were cut back, 8 bases at V and 5 bases at J, with 13 bases in the middle. Here the CDR3 reads CASTKTRDEQYF. CDR3 sequence (DNA): TGTGCCAGCACCAAAACCCGGGACGAGCAGTACTTC.

This clone was seen at least ten times. This chain uses TRBV24-1 with TRBJ2-5; tentatively, D is TRBD1 (6 bases). V was cut by 5 bases and J by 2 bases, with 14 bases left in between. Germline V gene sequence: CDR1 KGHDR, CDR2 SFDVKD. The CDR3 runs to 15 residues. CDR3: CATSGTGHLQETQYF. The CDR3 nucleotides read TGTGCCACCAGTGGCACGGGACACCTTCAAGAGACCCAGTACTTC.

As concerns this clone: One end of the junction is discordant with germline, which a read error may explain. The chain employs TRBV11-1 and TRBJ2-5; maybe TRBD2 (6 bases). This CDR3 region has 15 residues. Germline V gene lookup returns CDR1 SGHAT and CDR2 FQDESV (reference sequence). The CDR3 region is CASSDRLEGEETKYF. CDR3 nucleotide sequence: TGTGCCAGCAGCGACAGACTAGAGGGAGAAGAGACCAAGTACTTC.

This clone was observed at least ten times. The J gene is TRBJ2-1, the V gene TRBV6-1; TRBD1 is a possible D gene (5 bases). The V gene's germline CDR1 is MNHNS and CDR2 SASEGT. The V and J ends lost 5 bases and 3 bases respectively, with 11 bases between them. The CDR3 is 14 residues long. The DNA for the CDR3 is TGTGCCAGCAGTTTGGACACCATCTACAATGAGCAGTTCTTC. This sequence encodes CASSLDTIYNEQFF.

This sequence joins TRBV4-1 and TRBJ2-7, with D maybe TRBD2 (6 bases). The CDR3 runs to 14 residues. Germline CDR1 is MGHRA and CDR2 is YSYEKL. V was pared by 1 base and J by 2 bases, with 9 bases between. CDR3 region: CASSQGDFTYEQYF. CDR3 nucleotide sequence: TGCGCCAGCAGCCAAGGGGACTTTACCTACGAGCAGTACTTC.

This clone was detected a few times. At one end the junction does not follow the germline gene, possibly because of a read error. The J gene is TRBJ1-1, the V gene TRBV6-5; D is uncertain. The germline gives CDR1 MNHEY, CDR2 SVGAGI. This CDR3 comprises 14 residues. This chain's CDR3 is CASISTLMNTESFF. The CDR3 DNA follows: TGTGCCAGCATTTCGACACTTATGAACACTGAATCTTTCTTT.

This clone was detected many times. The rearrangement joins TRBV19 to TRBJ2-3, with D possibly matching TRBD2 (6 bases). CDR3 length equals 16 residues. Trimming cost V 4 bases and J 1 base, with 15 bases left between them. Germline values: CDR1 LNHDA, CDR2 SQIVND (reference sequence). Here the CDR3 reads CASSSDSAGRTDTQYF. The CDR3 DNA follows: TGTGCCAGTAGTAGCGACAGCGCGGGACGCACAGATACGCAGTATTTT. Complete variable domain (other parts from reference TRBV19 and TRBJ2-3): DGGITQSPKYLFRKEGQNVTLSCEQNLNHDAMYWYRQDPGQGLRLIYYSQIVNDFQKGDIAEGYSVSREKKESFPLTVTSAQKNPTAFYLCASSSDSAGRTDTQYFGPGTRLTVL.